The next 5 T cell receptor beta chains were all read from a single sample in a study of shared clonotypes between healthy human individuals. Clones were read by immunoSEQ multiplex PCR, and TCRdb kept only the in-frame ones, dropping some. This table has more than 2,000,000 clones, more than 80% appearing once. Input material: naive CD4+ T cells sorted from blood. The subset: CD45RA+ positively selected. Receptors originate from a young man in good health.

The CDR3 loop reads CATSRDPGPGETQYF. The DNA for the CDR3 is TGTGCCACCAGCAGAGATCCAGGACCCGGAGAGACCCAGTACTTC. The V gene is TRBV15, the J gene TRBJ2-5; D not certain. Per the germline V gene, CDR1 is LNHNV and CDR2 is YYDKDF (reference sequence). The CDR3 has 15 amino acids. With 0 bases removed from V and 4 bases from J, the gap between germline ends came to 12 bases.

This CDR3 is CASRTWGTRYEQYF. Here the CDR3 DNA reads TGTGCCAGCAGGACGTGGGGGACTAGATACGAGCAGTACTTC. The chain recombines TRBV2 with TRBJ2-7; TRBD2 matches at 8 bases. V shed 6 bases, J shed 4 bases, and the junction held 8 bases outside the gene matches. This CDR3 contains 14 residues. Germline V lookup: CDR1 SNHLY, CDR2 FYNNEI.

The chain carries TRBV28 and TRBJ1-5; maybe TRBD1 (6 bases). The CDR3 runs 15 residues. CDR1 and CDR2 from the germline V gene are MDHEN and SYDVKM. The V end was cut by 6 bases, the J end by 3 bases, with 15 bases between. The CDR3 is CASRFRTADNQPQHF. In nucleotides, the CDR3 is TGTGCCAGCAGGTTCCGGACAGCTGACAATCAGCCCCAGCATTTT.

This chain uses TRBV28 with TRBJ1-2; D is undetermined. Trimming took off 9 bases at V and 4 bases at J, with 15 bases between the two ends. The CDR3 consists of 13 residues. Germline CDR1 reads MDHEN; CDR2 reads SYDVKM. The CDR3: CASRAPSFYGYTF. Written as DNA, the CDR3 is TGTGCCAGTCGGGCCCCGTCGTTCTATGGCTACACCTTC.

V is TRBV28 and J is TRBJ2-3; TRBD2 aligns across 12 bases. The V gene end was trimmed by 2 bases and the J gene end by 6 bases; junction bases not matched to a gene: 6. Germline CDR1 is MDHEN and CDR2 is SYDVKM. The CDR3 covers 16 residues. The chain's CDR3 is CASSLALAGGSDTQYF. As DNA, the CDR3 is TGTGCCAGCAGTTTAGCGCTAGCGGGGGGGTCGGATACGCAGTATTTT.